Listed below are T cell receptor beta chains from one sample, sequenced in a study of shared clonotypes between healthy human individuals. Clones were read by immunoSEQ multiplex PCR, and TCRdb kept only the in-frame ones, dropping some. The repertoire includes some 2,100,000 clones, 90% to 96% of them detected once, and around 0.13% sits in the top ten. The sequenced sample consisted of naive CD4+ T cells sorted from blood. The receptors here all came from a man younger than 35 in good health. The CDR3 runs from the conserved cysteine through the conserved F or W. The order of the fields is V gene, CDR3 length, J gene, CDR3 protein.

TRBV2	13	TRBJ2-1	CASNTGLNNEQFF
TRBV19	13	TRBJ1-5	CASSIAGDRTQHF
TRBV19	15	TRBJ1-2	CASSESGLSPRQAAF
TRBV6-5	14	TRBJ2-7	CASSSGGPAYEQYF
TRBV6-1	13	TRBJ2-7	CASSGGLLLEQYF
TRBV7-6	15	TRBJ1-4	CASSLAWGSDEKLFF
TRBV7-2	13	TRBJ2-7	CASSQRLLYEQYF
TRBV27	15	TRBJ1-3	CASSRVKGSGNTIYF
TRBV28	14	TRBJ1-3	CASYLPLPGNTIYF
TRBV7-9	15	TRBJ1-1	CASSSSDRLNTEAFF
TRBV6-5	15	TRBJ2-2	CASSPGLAGTGELFF
TRBV29-1	14	TRBJ2-5	CSVSGTSGEKTQYF
TRBV10-2	16	TRBJ2-3	CASSDLHKRSTDTQYF
TRBV7-3	13	TRBJ2-3	CASSPGGTDTQYF
TRBV30	18	TRBJ1-4	CAWSDSPGQGAPNEKLFF
TRBV7-6	15	TRBJ2-2	CASTLRAENTGELFF
TRBV25-1	14	TRBJ1-1	CASSEGGMNTEAFF
TRBV28	16	TRBJ2-7	CASPPGRGDSSYEQYF
TRBV5-4	16	TRBJ2-1	CASSKGLAGSYNEQFF
TRBV14	13	TRBJ1-1	CASSLQGNTEAFF
TRBV19	13	TRBJ2-7	CASSREASYEQYF
TRBV5-1	15	TRBJ1-2	CASSLTGTINYGYTF
TRBV4-1	15	TRBJ2-3	CASSQDPLATDTQYF
TRBV19	15	TRBJ2-7	CASSIDRLAIHEQYF
TRBV11-2	18	TRBJ1-3	CASSLGPPPRDSGNTIYF
TRBV10-3	14	TRBJ1-1	CAIRGTAVNTEAFF
TRBV4-1	16	TRBJ2-1	CASSHPPRDRASEQFF
TRBV7-9	12	TRBJ2-7	CASSLQGSEQYF
TRBV7-6	14	TRBJ2-2	CASSLLANTGELFF
TRBV30	16	TRBJ2-7	CAWSPLAGGSSYEQYF
TRBV2	14	TRBJ2-1	CASMIGLASHEQFF
TRBV18	14	TRBJ2-7	CASSPDSYHDEQYF
TRBV2	14	TRBJ1-5	CASRGGTVNQPQHF
TRBV11-2	15	TRBJ2-7	CASSLERGFAYEQYF
TRBV7-9	15	TRBJ1-1	CASSLGEQGNAEAFF
TRBV5-5	13	TRBJ2-7	CASSLEGYYEQYF
TRBV5-6	15	TRBJ2-5	CASSPPGQGRETQYF
TRBV14	14	TRBJ2-7	CASSQGWTGYEQYF